These 19 T cell receptor beta chains originate from one sample sequenced in a study of shared clonotypes between healthy human individuals. The assay was immunoSEQ multiplex PCR, and TCRdb's table has in-frame clones only and misses some. The sample lists approximately 980,000 clones, approximately 80% seen once, with around 1.4% in the top ten. Sequenced sample: memory CD4+ T cells sorted from blood. The subset is: CD45RA-negative fraction. The receptor source for this set is a man between 18 and 29 years old in good health.

CDR3 region: CASSESGGSYNEQFF. The CDR3 nucleotides read TGCGCCAGCAGTGAGAGCGGGGGGTCCTACAATGAGCAGTTCTTC. The rearrangement joins TRBV10-2 to TRBJ2-1, with 9 bases identical to TRBD2. Germline assignment: CDR1 WSHSY and CDR2 SAAADI. Losses at the gene ends were 2 bases for V and 1 base for J; bases not matched to a gene: 0. This CDR3 spans 15 amino acids.

The CDR3 DNA follows: TGTGCCACCAGCAGGTGGACAGGGGGCGGGCAGCCCCAGCATTTT. Amino acids: CATSRWTGGGQPQHF. The gene calls are TRBV15 and TRBJ1-5; the match to TRBD1 covers 11 bases. Germline V gene data show CDR1 as LNHNV and CDR2 as YYDKDF (reference sequence). V trimming: 3 bases; J trimming: 7 bases; junction bases outside the gene matches: 5. The CDR3 has 15 amino acids.

The rearrangement joins TRBV5-3 to TRBJ1-2; possibly TRBD1 for D (6 bases). TRBV5-3 is given ORF status, its function remaining uncertain. This CDR3 has 16 residues. Trimming shortened V by 1 base and J by 4 bases, and 17 bases separated the two germline ends. CDR3: CARSLKSGGPVYGYTF. Written as DNA, the CDR3 is TGTGCCAGAAGCTTGAAATCCGGGGGGCCCGTCTATGGCTACACCTTC.

The V gene is TRBV27, the J gene TRBJ2-7, with 10 bases matching TRBD1. Germline CDR1 MNHEY, CDR2 SMNVEV (reference sequence). V lost 6 bases to trimming and J lost 5 bases; unmatched junction nucleotides: 4. The CDR3 sequence is 13 residues long. The CDR3 DNA sequence: TGTGCCAGCAGGGGGACAGGGGCCCACGAGCAGTACTTC. This encodes CASRGTGAHEQYF.

The genes are TRBV30 and TRBJ1-1; D unclear. Trimming left V 5 bases short and J 4 bases short, with 17 bases between. The CDR3 covers 14 residues. Germline V gene data show CDR1 as GTSNPN and CDR2 as SVGIG (reference sequence). CDR3 amino acids: CAWSASRSGTEAFF. The CDR3, as DNA: TGTGCCTGGTCCGCGAGCCGCTCTGGCACTGAAGCTTTCTTT.

This chain uses TRBV30 with TRBJ2-2; TRBD2 might be the D (5 bases). The ends were cut back, 3 bases at V and 3 bases at J, with 8 bases in the middle. There are 13 residues in the CDR3. Germline CDR1 and CDR2: GTSNPN and SVGIG (reference sequence). The CDR3 nucleotides are TGTGCCTGGAGCCCGGGATACACCGGGGAGCTGTTTTTT. Translation gives CAWSPGYTGELFF.

This chain joins TRBV30 and TRBJ2-7; D unresolved. Trimming took 2 bases from V and 3 from J, leaving 8 bases between them. The germline V gene encodes CDR1 GTSNPN and CDR2 SVGIG (reference sequence). The CDR3 is made up of 12 amino acids. CDR3 DNA sequence: TGTGCCTGGAGTCTGGCTAGCTACGAGCAGTACTTC. Translated: CAWSLASYEQYF.

The rearrangement links TRBV9 to TRBJ2-7; 10 bases align to TRBD1. The CDR3 extends over 17 amino acids. With 3 bases clipped from V and 2 bases from J, the junction kept 11 bases outside the gene matches. Germline CDR1 is SGDLS and CDR2 is YYNGEE. CDR3 sequence (DNA): TGTGCCAGCAGCGGACATGCCTCCGGGACAGGGGCCTACGAGCAGTACTTC. It translates to CASSGHASGTGAYEQYF.

The rearrangement uses TRBV4-1 and TRBJ2-5; D is ambiguous. V was shortened by 0 bases and J by 8 bases, with 16 bases between the two germline ends. Germline V gene sequence: CDR1 MGHRA, CDR2 YSYEKL. The CDR3 length is 15 residues. Here the CDR3 DNA reads TGCGCCAGCAGCCAAGAGGCTGCTGGGTTAGGAACCCAGTACTTC. This sequence encodes CASSQEAAGLGTQYF.

This rearrangement joins TRBV7-9 to TRBJ1-2; D may be TRBD1 (6 bases). The CDR3 is 14 residues long. V shed 3 bases and J shed 6 bases, with 14 bases lying between them. Germline CDR1 and CDR2: SEHNR and FQNEAQ (reference sequence). Here the CDR3 DNA reads TGTGCCAGCAGCTTGCCAGGGGTTCAGGATGGCTACACCTTC. This translates into CASSLPGVQDGYTF.

The chain couples TRBV5-4 to TRBJ2-3, with 8 bases lining up with TRBD2. V was pared by 5 bases and J by 2 bases, with 4 bases of the junction left unmatched. This CDR3 contains 14 residues. Germline V lookup: CDR1 SGHNT, CDR2 YYREEE (reference sequence). The CDR3 DNA reads as TGTGCCAGCAGGCCGGGACTAGTCACAGATACGCAGTATTTT. The encoded protein is CASRPGLVTDTQYF.

This clone was seen repeatedly, ten times or more. This rearrangement joins TRBV6-6 to TRBJ1-1; D unresolved. Germline loops: CDR1 MNHNY, CDR2 SVGAGI (reference sequence). The CDR3 is 13 amino acids. V dropped 1 base and J dropped 1 base, with 4 bases sitting between them. The chain's CDR3 is CASSYFENTEAFF. CDR3 nucleotide sequence: TGTGCCAGCAGTTACTTCGAGAACACTGAAGCTTTCTTT.

CDR3 DNA sequence: TGTGCCAGCTCACCACCACAGGGTAACGGCTACACCTTC. This codes for CASSPPQGNGYTF. The chain links TRBV18 to TRBJ1-2, with D maybe TRBD1 (6 bases). CDR1 KGHSH and CDR2 LQKENI come from the germline V gene. Trimming pared 0 bases from V and 8 bases from J, leaving 10 bases between. The CDR3 spans 13 residues.

With regard to this clone: Other nucleotide sequences from this sample produce the same CDR3. CDR3 residues: CASRPGQGSSYEQYF. The CDR3 DNA reads TGCGCCAGCAGGCCAGGGCAGGGAAGCTCCTACGAGCAGTACTTC. The rearrangement joins TRBV5-1 to TRBJ2-7; perhaps TRBD1 as D (5 bases). V was shortened by 5 bases and J by 0 bases, with 15 bases between the two germline ends. The CDR3 has 15 amino acids. Germline-derived CDR1 and CDR2 are SGHRS and YFSETQ.

V and J are TRBV4-3 and TRBJ2-3, with a tentative D call TRBD2 (5 bases). The CDR3 runs to 17 residues. Germline CDR1 is LGHNA and CDR2 is YSLEER. V lost 0 bases and J lost 0, with 13 bases in between. CDR3: CASSQDPPGISTDTQYF. CDR3 in DNA: TGCGCCAGCAGCCAAGATCCCCCCGGGATCAGCACAGATACGCAGTATTTT.

The chain employs TRBV7-2 and TRBJ1-2, with no clear D. The CDR3 totals 12 residues. CDR1 SGHTA and CDR2 FQGNSA come from the germline V gene. Trimming left V 1 base short and J 2 bases short, with 2 bases between. In nucleotides, the CDR3 is TGTGCCAGCAGCTTAGTAAACTATGGCTACACCTTC. It encodes CASSLVNYGYTF.

This clone has more than one count but fewer than ten. The chain couples TRBV19 to TRBJ1-4, with D unresolved. V was trimmed by 5 bases and J by 8 bases, leaving 15 bases between them. The CDR3 is 14 residues long. Germline lookup yields CDR1 LNHDA and CDR2 SQIVND (reference sequence). This CDR3 reads CASSPGSPPEKLFF. The CDR3 coding sequence is TGTGCCAGTAGTCCGGGCTCTCCCCCAGAAAAACTGTTTTTT.

This clone was counted a single time. J is TRBJ2-1 and V is TRBV7-8, with TRBD2 identical over 9 bases. Trimming took 2 bases from V and 8 from J; bases not matched to a gene: 10. This CDR3 contains 16 residues. In germline, CDR1 is SGHVS, CDR2 FQNEAQ. The CDR3 DNA reads TGTGCCAGCAGCTTACGCGGGGGGGCCGATCCCTATGAGCAGTTCTTC. Protein: CASSLRGGADPYEQFF.

This clone was seen just once. V gene TRBV6-7 combines with J gene TRBJ2-2; TRBD2 matches at 8 bases. TRBV6-7 is annotated as an ORF whose role is uncertain. The length of the CDR3 is 21 residues. V lost 0 bases to trimming and J lost 6 bases; unmatched junction nucleotides: 21. The CDR3 sequence is CASSYSVVGDRTSKPAGELFF. Written as DNA, the CDR3 is TGTGCCAGCAGTTACTCGGTCGTCGGGGACCGGACTAGCAAACCCGCCGGGGAGCTGTTTTTT.